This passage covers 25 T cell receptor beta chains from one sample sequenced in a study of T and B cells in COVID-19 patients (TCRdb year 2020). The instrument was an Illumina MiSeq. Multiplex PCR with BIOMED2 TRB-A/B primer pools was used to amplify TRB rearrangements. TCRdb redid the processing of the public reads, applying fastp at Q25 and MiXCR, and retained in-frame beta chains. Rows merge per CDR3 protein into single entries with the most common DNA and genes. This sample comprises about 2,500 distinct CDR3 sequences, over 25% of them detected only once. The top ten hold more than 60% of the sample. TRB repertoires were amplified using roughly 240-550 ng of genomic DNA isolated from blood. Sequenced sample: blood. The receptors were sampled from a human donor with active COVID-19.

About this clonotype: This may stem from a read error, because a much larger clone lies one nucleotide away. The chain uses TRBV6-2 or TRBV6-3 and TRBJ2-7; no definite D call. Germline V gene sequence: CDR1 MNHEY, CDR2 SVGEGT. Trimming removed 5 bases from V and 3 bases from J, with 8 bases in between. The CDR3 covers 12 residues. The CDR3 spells CASSLQSYEQYF. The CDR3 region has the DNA TGTGCCAGCAGTCTACAGAGCTACGAGCAGTACTTC.

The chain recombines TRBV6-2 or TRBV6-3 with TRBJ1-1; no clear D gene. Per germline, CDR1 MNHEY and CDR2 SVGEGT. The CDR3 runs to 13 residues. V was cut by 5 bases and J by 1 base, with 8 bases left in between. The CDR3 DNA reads TGTGCCAGCAGTGAAGCGAGGAACACTGAAGCTTTCTTT. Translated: CASSEARNTEAFF.

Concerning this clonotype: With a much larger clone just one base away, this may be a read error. CDR3 residues: CARSFPSGKGDEQFF. CDR3 sequence (DNA): TGTGCCAGAAGCTTCCCTAGCGGAAAGGGGGATGAGCAGTTCTTC. The rearrangement joins TRBV5-4 to TRBJ2-1; maybe TRBD2 (7 bases). This CDR3 is 15 amino acids long. Germline V gives CDR1 SGHNT, CDR2 YYREEE (reference sequence).

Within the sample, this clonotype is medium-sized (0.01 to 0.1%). DNA for the CDR3: TGTGCCAGCAAGGTTCCTAGCGGGAATGAGCAGTTCTTC. This gives the protein CASKVPSGNEQFF. The chain joins TRBV6-2 or TRBV6-3 to TRBJ2-1; 8 bases are shared with TRBD2. Germline V gene sequence: CDR1 MNHEY, CDR2 SVGEGT. J lost 7 bases, V lost 7 bases, and 6 bases had no gene match. This CDR3 contains 13 residues.

DNA of the CDR3: TGTGCCAGCAGCTTAGGGGGATTGGGTGAAAAACTGTTTTTT. It translates to CASSLGGLGEKLFF. The chain joins TRBV7-2 to TRBJ1-4; D uncertain. CDR1 is SGHTA, CDR2 FQGNSA, per germline. The CDR3 loop spans 14 amino acids. V was shortened by 1 base and J by 7 bases, with 10 bases between the two germline ends.

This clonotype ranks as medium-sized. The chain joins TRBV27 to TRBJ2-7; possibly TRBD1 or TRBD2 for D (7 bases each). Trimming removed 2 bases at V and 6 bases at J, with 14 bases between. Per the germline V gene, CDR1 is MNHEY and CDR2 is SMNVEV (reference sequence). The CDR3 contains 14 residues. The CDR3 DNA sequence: TGTGCCAGCAGTTTACAGGGGGGGACTATCGAGCAGTACTTC. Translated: CASSLQGGTIEQYF.

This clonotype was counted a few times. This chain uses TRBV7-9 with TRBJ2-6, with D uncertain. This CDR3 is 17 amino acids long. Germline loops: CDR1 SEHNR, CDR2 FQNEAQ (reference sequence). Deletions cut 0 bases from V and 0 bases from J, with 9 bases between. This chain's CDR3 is CASSLAWRLSGANVLTF. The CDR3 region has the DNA TGTGCCAGCAGCTTAGCGTGGCGGCTCTCTGGGGCCAACGTCCTGACTTTC.

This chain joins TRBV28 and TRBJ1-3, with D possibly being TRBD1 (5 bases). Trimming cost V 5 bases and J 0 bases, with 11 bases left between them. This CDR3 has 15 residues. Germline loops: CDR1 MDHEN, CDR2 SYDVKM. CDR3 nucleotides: TGTGCCAGCAGTAGGACAACAAGCTCTGGAAACACCATATATTTT. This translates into CASSRTTSSGNTIYF.

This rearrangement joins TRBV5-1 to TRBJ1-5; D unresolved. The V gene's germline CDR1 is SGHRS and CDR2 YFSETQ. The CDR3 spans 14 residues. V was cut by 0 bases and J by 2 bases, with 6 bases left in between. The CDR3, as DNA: TGCGCCAGCAGCTTGGGATCTGGCAATCAGCCCCAGCATTTT. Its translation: CASSLGSGNQPQHF. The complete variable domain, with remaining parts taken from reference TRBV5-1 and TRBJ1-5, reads KAGVTQTPRYLIKTRGQQVTLSCSPISGHRSVSWYQQTPGQGLQFLFEYFSETQRNKGNFPGRFSGRQFSNSRSEMNVSTLELGDSALYLCASSLGSGNQPQHFGDGTRLSIL.

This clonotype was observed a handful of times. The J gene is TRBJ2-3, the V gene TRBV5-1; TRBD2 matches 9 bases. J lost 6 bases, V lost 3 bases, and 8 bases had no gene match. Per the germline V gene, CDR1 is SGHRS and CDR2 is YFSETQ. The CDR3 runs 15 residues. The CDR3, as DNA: TGCGCCAGCAGCTGGCGTAGCGGGGGTAGGGATACGCAGTATTTT. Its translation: CASSWRSGGRDTQYF.

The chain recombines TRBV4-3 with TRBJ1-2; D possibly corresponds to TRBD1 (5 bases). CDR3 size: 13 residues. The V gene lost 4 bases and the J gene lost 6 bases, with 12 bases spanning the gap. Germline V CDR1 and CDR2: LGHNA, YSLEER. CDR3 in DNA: TGCGCCAGCAGCCTCGAGGTAGGGGATGGCTACACCTTC. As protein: CASSLEVGDGYTF.

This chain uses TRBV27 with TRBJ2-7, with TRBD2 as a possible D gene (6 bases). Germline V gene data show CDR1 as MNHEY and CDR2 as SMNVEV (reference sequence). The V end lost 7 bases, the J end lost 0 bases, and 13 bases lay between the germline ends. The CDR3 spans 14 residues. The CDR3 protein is CASKRGRDSYEQYF. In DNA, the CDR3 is TGTGCCAGCAAAAGAGGGCGGGACTCCTACGAGCAGTACTTC.

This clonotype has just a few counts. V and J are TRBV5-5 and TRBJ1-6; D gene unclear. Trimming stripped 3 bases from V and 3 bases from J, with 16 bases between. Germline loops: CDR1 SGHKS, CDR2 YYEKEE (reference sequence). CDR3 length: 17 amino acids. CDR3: CASSSEIRTRYNSPLHF. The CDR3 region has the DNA TGTGCCAGCAGCTCAGAAATTAGGACCCGCTATAATTCACCCCTCCACTTT. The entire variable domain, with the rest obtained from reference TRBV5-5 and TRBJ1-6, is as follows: DAGVTQSPTHLIKTRGQQVTLRCSPISGHKSVSWYQQVLGQGPQFIFQYYEKEERGRGNFPDRFSARQFPNYSSELNVNALLLGDSALYLCASSSEIRTRYNSPLHFGNGTRLTVT.

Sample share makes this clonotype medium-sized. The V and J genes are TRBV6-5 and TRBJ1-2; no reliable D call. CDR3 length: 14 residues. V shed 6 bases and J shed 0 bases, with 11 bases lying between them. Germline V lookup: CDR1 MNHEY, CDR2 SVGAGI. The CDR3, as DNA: TGTGCCAGCAGCCCGCGGCAGTCTAACTATGGCTACACCTTC. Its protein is CASSPRQSNYGYTF.

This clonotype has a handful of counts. The CDR3: CATGLAGGYNEQFF. DNA of the CDR3: TGTGCCACGGGACTAGCGGGAGGGTACAATGAGCAGTTCTTC. The V and J genes are TRBV6-2 or TRBV6-3 and TRBJ2-1; the match to TRBD2 covers 16 bases. From germline, CDR1 is MNHEY and CDR2 SVGEGT. The CDR3 has 14 residues. V gave up 10 bases and J gave up 4 bases; unmatched junction bases: 1.

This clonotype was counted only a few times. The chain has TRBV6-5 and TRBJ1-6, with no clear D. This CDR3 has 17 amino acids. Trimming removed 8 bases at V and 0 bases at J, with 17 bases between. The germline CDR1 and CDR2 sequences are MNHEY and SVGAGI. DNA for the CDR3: TGTGCCAGCCGACCTAAAGCGGTTTCCTCCTATAATTCACCCCTCCACTTT. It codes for CASRPKAVSSYNSPLHF.

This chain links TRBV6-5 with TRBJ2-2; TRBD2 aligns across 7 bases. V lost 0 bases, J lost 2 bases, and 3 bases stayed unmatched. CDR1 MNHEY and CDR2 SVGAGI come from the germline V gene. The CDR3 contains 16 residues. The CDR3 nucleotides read TGTGCCAGCAGTTACTCGGGCGGGGGAAACACCGGGGAGCTGTTTTTT. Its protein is CASSYSGGGNTGELFF.

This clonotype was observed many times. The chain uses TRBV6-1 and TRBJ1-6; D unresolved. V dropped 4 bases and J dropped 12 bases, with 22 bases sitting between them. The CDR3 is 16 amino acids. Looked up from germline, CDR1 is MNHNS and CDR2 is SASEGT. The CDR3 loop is CASSGHTAAAGEPLHF. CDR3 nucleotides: TGTGCCAGCAGTGGGCATACAGCGGCTGCCGGGGAACCCCTCCACTTT.

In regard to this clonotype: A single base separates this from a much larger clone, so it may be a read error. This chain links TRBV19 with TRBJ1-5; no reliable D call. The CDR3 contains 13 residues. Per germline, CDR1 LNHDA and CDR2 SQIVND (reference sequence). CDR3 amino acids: CASNIRERQPQHF. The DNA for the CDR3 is TGTGCCAGTAATATAAGGGAAAGACAGCCCCAGCATTTT.

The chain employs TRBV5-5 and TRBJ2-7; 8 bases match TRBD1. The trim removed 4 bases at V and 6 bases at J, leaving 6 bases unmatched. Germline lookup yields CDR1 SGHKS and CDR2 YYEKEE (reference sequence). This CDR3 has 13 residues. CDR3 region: CASSMRTGREQYF. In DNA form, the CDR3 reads TGTGCCAGCAGCATGAGGACAGGGCGCGAGCAGTACTTC.

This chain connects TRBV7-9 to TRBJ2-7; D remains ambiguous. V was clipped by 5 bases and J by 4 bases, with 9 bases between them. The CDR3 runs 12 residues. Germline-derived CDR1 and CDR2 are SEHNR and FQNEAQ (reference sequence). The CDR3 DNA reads TGTGCCAGCAGCCCCCCCGGATACGAGCAGTACTTC. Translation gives CASSPPGYEQYF.

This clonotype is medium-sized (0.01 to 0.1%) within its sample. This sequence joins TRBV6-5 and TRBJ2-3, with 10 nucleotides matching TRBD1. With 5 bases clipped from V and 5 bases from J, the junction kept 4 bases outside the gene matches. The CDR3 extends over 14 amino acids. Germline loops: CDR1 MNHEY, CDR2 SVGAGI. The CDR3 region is CASSRQGAIDTQYF. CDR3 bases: TGTGCCAGCAGTCGACAGGGGGCAATAGATACGCAGTATTTT.

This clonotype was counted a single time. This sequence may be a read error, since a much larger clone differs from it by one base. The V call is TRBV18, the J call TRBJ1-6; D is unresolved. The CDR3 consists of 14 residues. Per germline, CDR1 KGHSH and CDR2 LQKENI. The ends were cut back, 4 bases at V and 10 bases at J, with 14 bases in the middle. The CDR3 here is CASSQARERSPLHF. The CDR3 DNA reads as TGTGCCAGCTCACAGGCAAGGGAACGCTCACCCCTCCACTTT.

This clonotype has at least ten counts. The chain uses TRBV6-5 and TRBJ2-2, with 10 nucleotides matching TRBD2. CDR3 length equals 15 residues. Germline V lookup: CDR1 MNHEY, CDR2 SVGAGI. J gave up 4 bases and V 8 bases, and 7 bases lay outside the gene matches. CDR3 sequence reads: CASELAGKGTGELFF. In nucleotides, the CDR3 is TGTGCCAGCGAACTAGCGGGAAAGGGCACCGGGGAGCTGTTTTTT.

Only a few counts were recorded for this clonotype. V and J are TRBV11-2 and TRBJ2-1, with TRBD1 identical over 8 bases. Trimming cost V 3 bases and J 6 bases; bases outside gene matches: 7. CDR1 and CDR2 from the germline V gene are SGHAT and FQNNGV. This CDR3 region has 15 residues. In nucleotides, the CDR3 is TGTGCCAGCAGCTTCAGAGGACAGGGCCCCAATGAGCAGTTCTTC. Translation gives CASSFRGQGPNEQFF.